Following are 11 T cell receptor beta chains from one sample sequenced in a study of CD8+CD57+ T cells in acquired aplastic anemia. Genomic DNA templated the TCR beta VDJ and CDR3 profiling. Each CDR3 protein gets one entry after TCRdb re-called the reads with MiXCR. The table records fewer than 200,000 distinct CDR3 sequences, approximately 48% of them present only once. The patients chosen for sequencing had shown expansion of CD8+CD57+ cells (detected by flow cytometry). Source material: sorted CD4+, CD8+, or CD8+CD57+ T cells (not recorded which) from PBMCs. The receptors shown here come from a human donor with aplastic anemia.

The chain uses TRBV20-1 and TRBJ2-7; 10 bases are shared with TRBD2. The V and J ends lost 3 bases and 2 bases, in that order; junction bases with no gene match: 7. This CDR3 spans 15 amino acids. Per the germline V gene, CDR1 is DFQATT and CDR2 is SNEGSKA (reference sequence). The CDR3 reads CSARGAGGLTYEQYF. In DNA form, the CDR3 reads TGCAGTGCTAGGGGAGCGGGAGGGCTAACCTACGAGCAGTACTTC.

In DNA form, the CDR3 reads TGTGCCAGCAGTCCCCCCGGGGGGAACACTGAAGCTTTCTTT. Amino acid sequence: CASSPPGGNTEAFF. The gene calls are TRBV25-1 and TRBJ1-1, with D perhaps matching TRBD1 (5 bases). The CDR3 contains 14 residues. Germline values: CDR1 MGHDK, CDR2 SYGVNS. Trimming removed 5 bases from V and 1 base from J, with 11 bases in between.

The V gene is TRBV28, the J gene TRBJ2-7; the match to TRBD1 covers 8 bases. This CDR3 region has 16 residues. The germline V gene encodes CDR1 MDHEN and CDR2 SYDVKM. V was clipped by 4 bases and J by 0 bases; unmatched bases: 8. In DNA form, the CDR3 reads TGTGCCAGCAGTTCCACCAGACAGGGGTACTCCTACGAGCAGTACTTC. This translates into CASSSTRQGYSYEQYF.

The chain links TRBV25-1 to TRBJ2-7, with TRBD2 identical over 14 bases. The junction had 11 bases not matched to a gene; V was cut back by 8 bases and J by 2 bases. The CDR3 is 17 amino acids. The germline V gene has CDR1 MGHDK and CDR2 SYGVNS. CDR3 protein: CASSSTSGRAKPYEQYF. CDR3 nucleotides: TGTGCCAGCTCTTCGACTAGCGGGAGGGCCAAGCCCTACGAGCAGTACTTC.

The chain joins TRBV2 to TRBJ1-1; a possible D gene is TRBD1 (5 bases). This CDR3 region has 14 residues. Deletions cut 1 base from V and 8 bases from J, with 14 bases between. Looked up from germline, CDR1 is SNHLY and CDR2 is FYNNEI. CDR3 in amino acids: CASSEVGEVHEAFF. CDR3 DNA sequence: TGTGCCAGCAGTGAAGTAGGGGAGGTCCACGAAGCTTTCTTT.

This clonotype was recorded many times. This chain connects TRBV20-1 to TRBJ2-7; possible D gene TRBD2, 6 bases. Germline CDR1 DFQATT, CDR2 SNEGSKA (reference sequence). The CDR3 has 12 amino acids. Trimming took 5 bases from V and 0 from J, leaving 8 bases between them. CDR3 in DNA: TGCAGTGCTGGCGGGGCCTCCTACGAGCAGTACTTC. It yields the protein CSAGGASYEQYF.

Ten or more counts support this clonotype. V gene TRBV12-3 or TRBV12-4 combines with J gene TRBJ1-2; TRBD1 agrees at 8 bases. V was pared by 7 bases and J by 7 bases, with 8 bases of the junction left unmatched. The CDR3 spans 13 residues. The CDR3 DNA follows: TGTGCCAGCACCCTGGACAGGGCGGCTGGCTACACCTTC. The encoded protein is CASTLDRAAGYTF.

Regarding this clonotype: A junction end diverges from the germline sequence, so it may reflect a read error. The chain joins TRBV29-1 to TRBJ1-1; D unclear. The V gene's germline CDR1 is SQVTM and CDR2 ANQGSEA. This CDR3 region has 12 residues. The CDR3 nucleotides read TGTAGCGTCTGGGCAGAGAACACTGAAGCTTTCTTT. Translating it yields CSVWAENTEAFF.

The CDR3 loop is CASSELRSTYEQYF. The CDR3 DNA reads as TGCGCCAGCAGTGAGCTTAGGAGCACCTACGAGCAGTACTTC. The chain couples TRBV10-2 to TRBJ2-7; D gene unclear. CDR1 is WSHSY, CDR2 SAAADI, per germline. Trimming left V 2 bases short and J 2 bases short, with 10 bases between. This CDR3 has 14 amino acids.

The rearrangement links TRBV11-2 to TRBJ2-1, with 8 positions matching TRBD2. Germline V gene data show CDR1 as SGHAT and CDR2 as FQNNGV. This CDR3 contains 15 residues. After removal of 1 base from V and 9 bases from J, the junction contained 8 bases not matched to a gene. The CDR3: CASSLVTGGRGEQFF. The CDR3 coding sequence is TGTGCCAGCAGCTTAGTAACGGGGGGGAGAGGTGAGCAGTTCTTC.

This rearrangement joins TRBV20-1 to TRBJ2-1, with a possible D match to TRBD1 (5 bases). V was pared by 3 bases and J by 7 bases, with 10 bases between. Germline CDR1 and CDR2: DFQATT and SNEGSKA (reference sequence). The CDR3 is 12 amino acids. The CDR3 sequence: CSASGRANEQFF. The DNA for the CDR3 is TGCAGTGCTAGTGGCAGGGCAAATGAGCAGTTCTTC.